This section outlines one T cell receptor beta chain sequence together with its context. Its antigen is not known. This specimen belongs to a study of vaccination effects on CD4 cells after COVID-19. Antigen-specific CD4+ T cells were expanded with viral peptide pools in the ViraFEST assay before sequencing. When around 10 days of culture had elapsed, CD4+ T cells were isolated. Confirmation by PCR established that the person had SARS-CoV-2 infection between March and December 2020. Libraries were prepared by immunoSEQ multiplex PCR; TCRdb keeps only in-frame clonotypes and omits some of them. The table lists around 49,000 clones, roughly 70% of them singletons. The sample was CD4+ T cells from PBMCs cultured with a peptide pool, taken before COVID-19 vaccination. The source of this sequence is a human donor who had a prior SARS-CoV-2 infection.

The CDR3 bases are TGTGCCAGTGGATCAGGGGTGAACACTGAAGCTTTCTTT. This sequence encodes CASGSGVNTEAFF. The rearrangement uses TRBV7-3 and TRBJ1-1; tentatively, D is TRBD1 (6 bases). Per germline, CDR1 SGHTA and CDR2 FQGTGA. V dropped 9 bases and J dropped 0 bases, with 11 bases sitting between them. The CDR3 spans 13 residues.